The TCR beta chain described here comes from a study of T cells in Graves' hyperthyroidism and ophthalmopathy. RNA transcripts were the template for amplifying TCR beta CDR3 regions. The TCR CDR3 was amplified in a first-round RT-PCR using the HTBI primer set. One entry per CDR3 protein results from TCRdb running MiXCR on the multiplex PCR reads. The data contain 600,000 to 800,000 distinct CDR3 sequences, around a third of them singletons. This clonotype was picked up many times. The sequencing sample was made of blood. This receptor was identified in a middle-aged woman with Graves' hyperthyroidism.

CDR3: CSERGTGPPDTEAFF. The CDR3 DNA follows: TGCAGTGAACGGGGGACAGGGCCTCCAGACACTGAAGCTTTCTTT. This chain uses TRBV29-1 with TRBJ1-1; 9 nucleotides agree with TRBD1. Germline CDR1 reads SQVTM; CDR2 reads ANQGSEA. CDR3 size: 15 residues.